These 17 T cell receptor beta chains were sequenced from one sample in a study of T cells in pancreatic ductal adenocarcinoma. The selected patients with pancreatic ductal adenocarcinoma had surgery but no neoadjuvant therapy. Using immunoSEQ multiplex PCR, the repertoire was profiled, and TCRdb retains in-frame clones only, with some absent. This sample has 8,500 to 9,500 clones; nearly 90% occur once, and the top ten carry about 3%. Sequencing was performed on PBMCs. The receptors stem from a human donor with pancreatic ductal adenocarcinoma.

The V gene is TRBV2, the J gene TRBJ1-4; no definite D call. Trimming took off 1 base at V and 5 bases at J, with 8 bases between the two ends. There are 14 residues in the CDR3. Germline V gene data show CDR1 as SNHLY and CDR2 as FYNNEI. The CDR3 loop is CASSEVTMNEKLFF. The CDR3, as DNA: TGTGCCAGCAGTGAAGTGACAATGAATGAAAAACTGTTTTTT.

J is TRBJ2-7 and V is TRBV4-3, with TRBD1 identical over 12 bases. Germline CDR1 and CDR2: LGHNA and YSLEER. CDR3 length: 17 amino acids. V lost 2 bases, J lost 3 bases, and 8 bases stayed unmatched. DNA of the CDR3: TGCGCCAGCAGCCAATCTTTGGGGACAGGGGGCCTCTACGAGCAGTACTTC. Its translation is CASSQSLGTGGLYEQYF.

The genes are TRBV19 and TRBJ2-2; maybe TRBD1 (8 bases). V lost 6 bases and J lost 7, with 18 bases in between. The CDR3 covers 15 residues. Germline V gene lookup returns CDR1 LNHDA and CDR2 SQIVND (reference sequence). Here the CDR3 DNA reads TGTGCCAGTAGACGTACAGGGGGGGGCGGCGGGGAGCTGTTTTTT. This gives the protein CASRRTGGGGGELFF.

The chain carries TRBV5-6 and TRBJ1-5; TRBD1 agrees at 7 bases. The CDR3 extends over 13 amino acids. Unmatched junction bases numbered 4, after V lost 4 bases and J lost 6 bases. Germline CDR1 reads SGHDT; CDR2 reads YYEEEE. The CDR3 spells CASSTQGTQPQHF. CDR3 DNA: TGTGCCAGCAGCACACAGGGGACTCAGCCCCAGCATTTT.

This chain links TRBV5-1 with TRBJ2-2, with a possible D match to TRBD1 (5 bases). Germline values: CDR1 SGHRS, CDR2 YFSETQ. This CDR3 spans 17 amino acids. Trimming cost V 1 base and J 4 bases, with 17 bases left between them. As DNA, the CDR3 is TGCGCCAGCAGCTTGTATTCCCCGCGCAGGGCCACCGGGGAGCTGTTTTTT. This translates into CASSLYSPRRATGELFF.

This sequence joins TRBV5-6 and TRBJ2-5; possible D gene TRBD2, 5 bases. Germline CDR1 and CDR2: SGHDT and YYEEEE. The CDR3 spans 16 residues. V was shortened by 0 bases and J by 1 base, with 13 bases between the two germline ends. The CDR3 DNA is TGTGCCAGCAGCTTGGAGTCTAGCCCCTTCCAAGAGACCCAGTACTTC. It encodes CASSLESSPFQETQYF.

This clone came up once. This rearrangement joins TRBV2 to TRBJ2-7; 10 nucleotides agree with TRBD1. The CDR3 loop spans 14 amino acids. Per germline, CDR1 SNHLY and CDR2 FYNNEI. V was pared by 6 bases and J by 9 bases, with 11 bases of the junction left unmatched. The CDR3 protein is CASRPGQGYAGQYF. The CDR3 DNA reads TGTGCCAGCAGACCGGGACAGGGGTACGCAGGGCAGTACTTC.

The V gene is TRBV6-5, the J gene TRBJ2-5, with D possibly being TRBD2 (7 bases). Germline CDR1 is MNHEY and CDR2 is SVGAGI. The V end was cut by 8 bases, the J end by 5 bases, with 21 bases between. This CDR3 has 15 residues. CDR3 nucleotides: TGTGCCAGCTCTGAGGGGGGGCGGACGGGGGAGACCCAGTACTTC. It translates to CASSEGGRTGETQYF.

The gene calls are TRBV29-1 and TRBJ2-5; D unclear. Trimming removed 3 bases at V and 4 bases at J, with 9 bases between. Germline V gene sequence: CDR1 SQVTM, CDR2 ANQGSEA. CDR3 length equals 12 residues. CDR3 sequence (DNA): TGCAGCGTTGAGGTCCCGGTAGAGACCCAGTACTTC. It specifies CSVEVPVETQYF.

The V gene is TRBV18, the J gene TRBJ2-5, with D possibly TRBD2 on 6 matching bases. Germline V CDR1 and CDR2: KGHSH, LQKENI. The CDR3 covers 14 residues. V lost 2 bases to trimming and J lost 2 bases, with 9 bases between them. In DNA form, the CDR3 reads TGTGCCAGCTCACCATCGGGGGATCAAGAGACCCAGTACTTC. Amino acid sequence: CASSPSGDQETQYF.

The chain combines TRBV7-8 with TRBJ2-6; unclear D gene. The V end was cut by 0 bases, the J end by 0 bases, with 6 bases between. The germline V gene has CDR1 SGHVS and CDR2 FQNEAQ. The CDR3 length is 16 residues. CDR3 sequence: CASSLADSSGANVLTF. CDR3 nucleotide sequence: TGTGCCAGCAGCTTAGCAGATAGCTCTGGGGCCAACGTCCTGACTTTC.

The gene calls are TRBV30 and TRBJ2-5, with D tentatively TRBD2 (7 bases). The ends were cut back, 3 bases at V and 5 bases at J, with 13 bases in the middle. CDR3 length: 13 residues. CDR1 GTSNPN and CDR2 SVGIG come from the germline V gene (reference sequence). The CDR3 DNA reads TGTGCCTGGAGGTCCAGGGGAGGGGAGACCCAGTACTTC. This sequence encodes CAWRSRGGETQYF. The variable domain in full, with the rest retrieved from reference TRBV30 and TRBJ2-5, is SQTIHQWPATLVQPVGSPLSLECTVEGTSNPNLYWYRQAAGRGLQLLFYSVGIGQISSEVPQNLSASRPQDRQFILSSKKLLLSDSGFYLCAWRSRGGETQYFGPGTRLLVL.

The V call is TRBV28, the J call TRBJ1-2, with D unresolved. This CDR3 has 12 amino acids. V lost 5 bases and J lost 2, with 6 bases in between. Germline V gene lookup returns CDR1 MDHEN and CDR2 SYDVKM. The CDR3 DNA reads TGTGCCAGCAGTGGTCAGAACTATGGCTACACCTTC. Translated: CASSGQNYGYTF.

Here the CDR3 reads CASGGRNGYGYTF. CDR3 coding DNA: TGTGCCAGCGGGGGGAGGAACGGATATGGCTACACCTTC. The chain joins TRBV27 to TRBJ1-2, with D tentatively TRBD1 (5 bases). The CDR3 contains 13 residues. In germline, CDR1 is MNHEY, CDR2 SMNVEV (reference sequence). V lost 8 bases to trimming and J lost 5 bases, with 15 bases between them.

V and J are TRBV15 and TRBJ1-1; unclear D gene. Deletions cut 0 bases from V and 0 bases from J, with 8 bases between. Germline CDR1 reads LNHNV; CDR2 reads YYDKDF (reference sequence). The CDR3 has 15 residues. The CDR3 DNA reads as TGTGCCACCAGCAGAGATCTAACGGTGAACACTGAAGCTTTCTTT. Its translation: CATSRDLTVNTEAFF.

The genes are TRBV27 and TRBJ2-7; TRBD2 is a possible D gene (5 bases). Between the trimmed V and J ends, which lost 5 bases and 4 bases, there was a span of 18 bases. The CDR3 totals 15 residues. Germline V gene lookup returns CDR1 MNHEY and CDR2 SMNVEV (reference sequence). The CDR3 loop is CASSPPGKGVYEQYF. The DNA for the CDR3 is TGTGCCAGCAGTCCCCCTGGGAAGGGAGTTTACGAGCAGTACTTC.

This clone appeared once. The CDR3 DNA is TGTGCCAGTGTTGACAGGGGGAAGGGAAACACTGAAGCTTTCTTT. Protein sequence: CASVDRGKGNTEAFF. V and J are TRBV6-5 and TRBJ1-1; TRBD1 aligns across 9 bases. Per the germline V gene, CDR1 is MNHEY and CDR2 is SVGAGI. J was trimmed by 2 bases and V by 9 bases; bases with no gene match: 10. The CDR3 extends over 15 amino acids.